These 5 T cell receptor beta chains share one sample of origin, sequenced in a study of blood T cell repertoires in COVID-19. TCRdb keeps only in-frame clones here, not all; method: immunoSEQ multiplex PCR. In the table there are over 400,000 clones, approximately 85% of which are singletons. The specimen was peripheral blood. Receptors were obtained from a human donor in a cohort sampled during active COVID-19.

This sequence joins TRBV7-8 and TRBJ2-2; D perhaps matches TRBD1 (9 bases). The CDR3 runs to 18 residues. Trimming cost V 7 bases and J 2 bases, with 23 bases left between them. The germline CDR1 and CDR2 sequences are SGHVS and FQNEAQ. The CDR3 sequence is CASTGTGSGSANTGELFF. CDR3 sequence (DNA): TGTGCCAGCACCGGGACAGGGAGCGGGAGTGCCAACACCGGGGAGCTGTTTTTT.

This chain joins TRBV30 and TRBJ2-3; 7 nucleotides align to TRBD2. Trimming cost V 2 bases and J 1 base; bases outside gene matches: 3. The CDR3 is 14 amino acids. CDR1 and CDR2 (germline): GTSNPN, SVGIG (reference sequence). In DNA, the CDR3 is TGTGCCTGGAGTTATCTAGCGGGCACAGATACGCAGTATTTT. This encodes CAWSYLAGTDTQYF.

This chain connects TRBV30 to TRBJ1-2; no firm D call. The germline CDR1 and CDR2 sequences are GTSNPN and SVGIG (reference sequence). The CDR3 is made up of 12 amino acids. V was shortened by 4 bases and J by 4 bases, with 10 bases between the two germline ends. The chain's CDR3 is CAWTAGGYGYTF. The CDR3 nucleotides read TGTGCCTGGACAGCAGGTGGCTATGGCTACACCTTC.

The chain has TRBV19 and TRBJ1-2; TRBD1 matches at 9 bases. The V gene end was trimmed by 4 bases and the J gene end by 3 bases; junction bases not matched to a gene: 9. The CDR3 is made up of 16 amino acids. Germline V gene sequence: CDR1 LNHDA, CDR2 SQIVND (reference sequence). CDR3 DNA sequence: TGTGCCAGTAGTACCCAGACAGGGGGGCACTACTATGGCTACACCTTC. Translation gives CASSTQTGGHYYGYTF.

The chain combines TRBV27 with TRBJ1-2; no definite D call. Trimming took off 2 bases at V and 2 bases at J, with 6 bases between the two ends. CDR3 length equals 13 residues. The germline gives CDR1 MNHEY, CDR2 SMNVEV (reference sequence). The DNA for the CDR3 is TGTGCCAGCAGTTTAGGGAGAAACTATGGCTACACCTTC. It is translated as CASSLGRNYGYTF.